A selection of T cell receptor beta chains follows, all from one sample in a study of blood T cells in healthy people across ages. TCRdb processed the 5' RACE reads anew with MiXCR; each CDR3 protein has one entry. The sample yields 450,000 to 700,000 distinct CDR3 sequences, 25% to 30% seen once. The sample comprised blood. These receptors all stem from an older woman in good health. Both conserved end residues are part of each CDR3. The D gene is left open where the match is weak. Clone size, where shown, is once, few, many, or a class for clones that have expanded.

V,size,J,D,CDR3,DNA
TRBV7-2,-,TRBJ2-1,TRBD2,CASSPQTSGGQQFF,TGTGCCAGCAGCCCACAGACTAGCGGGGGTCAGCAGTTCTTC
TRBV11-3,few,TRBJ1-2,-,CASSLNLLLGTTRYGYTF,TGTGCCAGCAGCTTAAACCTTCTACTGGGAACTACTCGCTATGGCTACACCTTC
TRBV4-3,many,TRBJ2-5,-,CASSQEAPQETQYF,TGCGCCAGCAGCCAAGAGGCTCCTCAAGAGACCCAGTACTTC
TRBV29-1,few,TRBJ2-5,-,CSVERSQETQYF,TGCAGCGTTGAACGGAGCCAAGAGACCCAGTACTTC
TRBV6-2/TRBV6-3,few,TRBJ2-5,TRBD2,CASIPLADKQETQYF,TGTGCCAGCATACCTCTAGCGGATAAACAAGAGACCCAGTACTTC
TRBV5-1,-,TRBJ2-1,TRBD2,CASSSGLAGGSPYNEQFF,TGCGCCAGCAGCTCCGGACTAGCGGGGGGTTCCCCCTACAATGAGCAGTTCTTC
TRBV7-2,few,TRBJ2-6,-,CASSLRLQFSGANVLTF,TGTGCCAGCAGCTTGAGGCTCCAGTTCTCTGGGGCCAACGTCCTGACTTTC
TRBV29-1,-,TRBJ2-5,-,CSCKAPGLGETQYF,TGCAGTTGCAAAGCCCCAGGGTTAGGAGAGACCCAGTACTTC
TRBV12-3/TRBV12-4,-,TRBJ1-2,TRBD1,CASSPETGFLHGYTF,TGTGCCAGCAGTCCCGAGACAGGGTTCCTGCATGGCTACACCTTC
TRBV12-3/TRBV12-4,-,TRBJ1-6,-,CASSPGRGSSYNSPLHF,TGTGCCAGCAGTCCCGGACGAGGGAGCTCCTATAATTCACCCCTCCACTTT
TRBV15,-,TRBJ2-5,TRBD2,CATSRGLAGAKGMYF,TGTGCCACCAGCAGAGGCCTAGCGGGGGCCAAGGGGATGTACTTC
TRBV18,few,TRBJ1-1,-,CASSPPSRMNTEAFF,TGTGCCAGCTCACCACCTTCCAGGATGAACACTGAAGCTTTCTTT
TRBV4-1,-,TRBJ1-4,-,CASSQTKSGTRGEKLFF,TGCGCCAGCAGCCAAACTAAATCCGGGACGAGGGGTGAAAAACTGTTTTTT